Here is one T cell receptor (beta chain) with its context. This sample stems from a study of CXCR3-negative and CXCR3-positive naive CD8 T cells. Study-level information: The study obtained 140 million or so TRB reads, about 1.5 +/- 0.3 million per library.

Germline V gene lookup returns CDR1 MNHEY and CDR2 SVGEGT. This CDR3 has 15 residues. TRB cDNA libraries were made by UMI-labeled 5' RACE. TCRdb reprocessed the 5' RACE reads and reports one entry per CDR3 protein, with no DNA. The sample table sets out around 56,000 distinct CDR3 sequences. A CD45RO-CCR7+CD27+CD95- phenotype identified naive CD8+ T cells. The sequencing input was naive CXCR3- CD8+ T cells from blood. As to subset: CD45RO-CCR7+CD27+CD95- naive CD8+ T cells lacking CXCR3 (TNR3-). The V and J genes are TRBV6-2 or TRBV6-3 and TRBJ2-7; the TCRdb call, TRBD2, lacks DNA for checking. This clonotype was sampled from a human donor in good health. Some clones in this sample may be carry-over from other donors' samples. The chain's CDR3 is CASSYSGTPLYEQYF.